Presented here are 8 T cell receptor beta chains from one specimen sequenced in a study of blood T cell repertoires in COVID-19. Clones were read by immunoSEQ multiplex PCR, and TCRdb kept only the in-frame ones, dropping some. The sample records about 93,000 clones, roughly 85% being singletons. Specimen: peripheral blood. The source of these receptors is a human donor in a cohort sampled during active COVID-19.

This clone was observed once. The V gene is TRBV5-5, the J gene TRBJ2-1, with 8 bases identical to TRBD2. The V gene end was trimmed by 5 bases and the J gene end by 2 bases; junction bases not matched to a gene: 9. This CDR3 is 16 amino acids long. Germline V gives CDR1 SGHKS, CDR2 YYEKEE (reference sequence). The CDR3 here is CASSPVGGEAYNEQFF. For the CDR3, the DNA is TGTGCCAGCAGTCCGGTCGGGGGGGAAGCCTACAATGAGCAGTTCTTC.

This chain links TRBV28 with TRBJ2-5, with TRBD2 matching over 12 bases. Germline assignment: CDR1 MDHEN and CDR2 SYDVKM. This CDR3 has 15 amino acids. V dropped 5 bases and J dropped 2; count of bases not matched to a gene: 3. The CDR3 bases are TGTGCCAGCAGTCCTGGACTAGCGGGGCAAGAGACCCAGTACTTC. The encoded protein is CASSPGLAGQETQYF.

This chain links TRBV7-9 with TRBJ1-4; 7 bases map to TRBD1. Germline trimming cut 4 bases from V and 5 bases from J; bases unmatched to any gene: 4. Germline CDR1 and CDR2: SEHNR and FQNEAQ (reference sequence). This CDR3 contains 14 residues. The CDR3: CASSYRGANEKLFF. The CDR3 DNA reads as TGTGCCAGCAGCTACAGGGGCGCGAATGAAAAACTGTTTTTT.

This clone has just a few counts. The V and J genes are TRBV6-5 and TRBJ1-1, with 9 positions matching TRBD1. V lost 5 bases to trimming and J lost 1 base; unmatched junction nucleotides: 5. The length of the CDR3 is 15 residues. CDR1 is MNHEY, CDR2 SVGAGI, per germline. Here the CDR3 DNA reads TGTGCCAGCAGTCCCTACAGGGGGCAGAACACTGAAGCTTTCTTT. Protein product: CASSPYRGQNTEAFF.

This clone has more than one count but fewer than ten. CDR3 loop: CASSPRLGETQYF. Here the CDR3 DNA reads TGTGCCAGCAGCCCCCGACTCGGGGAGACCCAGTACTTC. This chain connects TRBV11-2 to TRBJ2-5; no clear D gene. Germline assignment: CDR1 SGHAT and CDR2 FQNNGV. Trimming removed 5 bases from V and 5 bases from J, with 12 bases in between. The CDR3 loop spans 13 amino acids.

This CDR3 is CASSGQGYEQFF. The CDR3 nucleotides are TGTGCCAGCAGCGGACAGGGGTATGAGCAGTTCTTC. This chain uses TRBV14 with TRBJ2-1; TRBD1 agrees at 9 bases. V lost 5 bases and J lost 8; bases outside the gene matches: 1. The CDR3 runs 12 residues. Germline lookup yields CDR1 SGHDN and CDR2 FVKESK. Variable domain in full (rest from reference TRBV14 and TRBJ2-1): EAGVTQFPSHSVIEKGQTVTLRCDPISGHDNLYWYRRVMGKEIKFLLHFVKESKQDESGMPNNRFLAERTGGTYSTLKVQPAELEDSGVYFCASSGQGYEQFFGPGTRLTVL.

The rearrangement uses TRBV19 and TRBJ2-2; D might be TRBD1 (6 bases). Germline assignment: CDR1 LNHDA and CDR2 SQIVND (reference sequence). The CDR3 contains 15 residues. The V end was cut by 10 bases, the J end by 1 base, with 16 bases between. CDR3 amino acids: CATVRDTVNTGELFF. The CDR3 nucleotides are TGTGCCACTGTCCGGGACACCGTGAACACCGGGGAGCTGTTTTTT.

The chain carries TRBV10-3 and TRBJ2-7, with 8 bases fitting TRBD2. The J segment lost 2 bases and the V segment lost 2 bases, leaving 8 bases of the junction unmatched. This CDR3 is built from 16 residues. The germline CDR1 and CDR2 sequences are ENHRY and SYGVKD. This CDR3 is CAISEPGGSGAYEQYF. DNA of the CDR3: TGTGCCATCAGTGAGCCGGGAGGGTCCGGGGCCTACGAGCAGTACTTC.